This T cell receptor beta chain was observed in a study of CD8 T cells in Susac syndrome. Germline V gene sequence: CDR1 ENHRY, CDR2 SYGVKD. V was clipped by 8 bases and J by 5 bases, with 9 bases between them. The CDR3 is 12 amino acids. Random hexamers served to reverse transcribe about 0.45 to 1 ug RNA. MiXCR, run by TCRdb on the immunoSEQ multiplex PCR reads, gives a single entry per CDR3 protein. The repertoire has roughly 47,000 distinct CDR3 sequences, around 92% of them found once; the top ten carry around 0.42%. V gene TRBV10-3 combines with J gene TRBJ2-2, with D maybe TRBD2 (5 bases). The sequenced sample was CD8+ T cells from PBMCs. The TCR originated in a human donor in good health. The CDR3 sequence is CAIEGGTGELFF. The CDR3 nucleotides are TGTGCCATCGAGGGTGGGACCGGGGAGCTGTTTTTT.